These 2 T cell receptor beta chains came from one sample sequenced in a study of blood T cell repertoires in COVID-19. Sequencing was performed with immunoSEQ multiplex PCR; in TCRdb, only in-frame clones are kept and a portion is missing. This sample yields over 95,000 clones, of which less than 85% are seen a single time; around 15% belongs to the top ten. Sequenced input: peripheral blood. The source of these receptors is a woman aged 55-69 years with acute or convalescent COVID-19.

Concerning this clone itself: The sample holds other DNA sequences that translate to the same CDR3. This chain joins TRBV29-1 and TRBJ1-1; D gene unclear. The V end was cut by 4 bases, the J end by 1 base, with 4 bases between. From germline, CDR1 is SQVTM and CDR2 ANQGSEA. The length of the CDR3 is 11 residues. The CDR3 region has the DNA TGCAGCGTTGGACAGAACACTGAAGCTTTCTTT. Translating gives CSVGQNTEAFF.

The chain employs TRBV5-6 and TRBJ2-1; 8 positions match TRBD2. V lost 0 bases, J lost 7 bases, and 9 bases stayed unmatched. CDR1 and CDR2 (germline): SGHDT, YYEEEE. CDR3 length: 16 amino acids. The DNA for the CDR3 is TGTGCCAGCAGCTTGGTTGCGGGGGGCCAATGGAATGAGCAGTTCTTC. Translated: CASSLVAGGQWNEQFF.